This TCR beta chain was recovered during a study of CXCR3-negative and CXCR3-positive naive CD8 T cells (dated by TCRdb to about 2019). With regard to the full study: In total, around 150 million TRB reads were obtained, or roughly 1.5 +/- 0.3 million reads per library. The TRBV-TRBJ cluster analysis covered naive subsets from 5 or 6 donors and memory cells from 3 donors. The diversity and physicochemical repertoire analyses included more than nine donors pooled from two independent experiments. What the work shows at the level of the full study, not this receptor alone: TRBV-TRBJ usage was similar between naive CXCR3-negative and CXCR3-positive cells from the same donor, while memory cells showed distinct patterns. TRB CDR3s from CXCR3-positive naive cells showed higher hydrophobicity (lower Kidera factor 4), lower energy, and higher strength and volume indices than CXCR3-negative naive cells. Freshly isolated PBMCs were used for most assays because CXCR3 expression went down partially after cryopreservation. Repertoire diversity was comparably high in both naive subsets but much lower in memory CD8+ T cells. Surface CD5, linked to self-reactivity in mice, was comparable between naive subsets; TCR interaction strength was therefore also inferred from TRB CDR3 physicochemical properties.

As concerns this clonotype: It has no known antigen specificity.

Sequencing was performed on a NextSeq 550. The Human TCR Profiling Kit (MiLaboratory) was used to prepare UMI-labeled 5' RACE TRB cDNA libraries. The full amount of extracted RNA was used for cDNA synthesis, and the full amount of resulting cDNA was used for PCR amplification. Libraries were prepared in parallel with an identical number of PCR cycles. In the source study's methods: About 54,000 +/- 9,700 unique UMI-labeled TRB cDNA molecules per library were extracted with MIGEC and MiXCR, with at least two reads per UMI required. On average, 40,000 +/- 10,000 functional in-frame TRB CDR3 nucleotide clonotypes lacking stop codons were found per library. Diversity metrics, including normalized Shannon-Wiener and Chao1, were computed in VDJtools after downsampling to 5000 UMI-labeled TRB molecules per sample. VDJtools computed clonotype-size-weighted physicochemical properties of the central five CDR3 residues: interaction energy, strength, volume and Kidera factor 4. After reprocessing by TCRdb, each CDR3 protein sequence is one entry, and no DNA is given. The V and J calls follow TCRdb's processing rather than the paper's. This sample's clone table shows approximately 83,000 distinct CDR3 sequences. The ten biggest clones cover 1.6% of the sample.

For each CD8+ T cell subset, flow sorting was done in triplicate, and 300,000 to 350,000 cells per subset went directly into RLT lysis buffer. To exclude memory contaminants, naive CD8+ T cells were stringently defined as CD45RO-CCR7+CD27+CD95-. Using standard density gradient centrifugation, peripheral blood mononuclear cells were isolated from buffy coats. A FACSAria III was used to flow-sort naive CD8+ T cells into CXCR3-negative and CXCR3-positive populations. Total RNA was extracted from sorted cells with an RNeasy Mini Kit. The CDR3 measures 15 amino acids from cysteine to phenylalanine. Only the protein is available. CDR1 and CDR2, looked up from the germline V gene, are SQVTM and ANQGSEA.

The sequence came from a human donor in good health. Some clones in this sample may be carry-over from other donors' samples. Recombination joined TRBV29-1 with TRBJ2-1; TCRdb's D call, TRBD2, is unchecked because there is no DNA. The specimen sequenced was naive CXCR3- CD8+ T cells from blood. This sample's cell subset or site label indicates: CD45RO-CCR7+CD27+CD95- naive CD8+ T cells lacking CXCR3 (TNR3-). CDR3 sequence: CSVAYRAGTYNEQFF.